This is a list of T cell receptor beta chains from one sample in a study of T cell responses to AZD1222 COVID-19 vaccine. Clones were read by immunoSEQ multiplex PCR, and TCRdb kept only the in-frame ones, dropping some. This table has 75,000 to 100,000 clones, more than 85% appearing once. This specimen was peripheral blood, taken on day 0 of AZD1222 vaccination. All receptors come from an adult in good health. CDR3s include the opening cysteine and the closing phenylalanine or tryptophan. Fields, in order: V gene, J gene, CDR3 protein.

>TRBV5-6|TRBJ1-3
CASSFYSSGNTIYF
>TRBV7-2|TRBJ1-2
CASSLVAGPQAANYGYTF
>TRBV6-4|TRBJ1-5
CASSDSNRPYSNQPQHF
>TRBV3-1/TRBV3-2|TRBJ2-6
CASSLLRSGANVLTF
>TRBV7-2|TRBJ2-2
CASKAGATISNTGELFF
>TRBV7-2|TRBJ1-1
CASSPRMVSEKAFF
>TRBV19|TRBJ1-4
CASSIRVVGREGKLFF
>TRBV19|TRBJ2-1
CASREMGGTAEQFF
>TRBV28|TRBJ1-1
CASSFPRQPTVGAFF
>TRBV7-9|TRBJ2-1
CASSAGTTRMDEQFF
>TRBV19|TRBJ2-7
CASSISASGGSEQYF
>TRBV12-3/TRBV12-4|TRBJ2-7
CASSQRTFSEQYF
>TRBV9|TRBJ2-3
CASSVGSGGAADTQYF
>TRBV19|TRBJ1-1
CASSMGGRGHPNTEAFF
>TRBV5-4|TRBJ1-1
CASSLNRENTEAFF
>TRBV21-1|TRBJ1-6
CASSKATGREYSPLHF
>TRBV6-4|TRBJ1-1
CASSLGPGNTEAFF
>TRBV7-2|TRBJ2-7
CASSRTSGGTSSYEQYF
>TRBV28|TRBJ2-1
CASPPSAGPGGEQFF
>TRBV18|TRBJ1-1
CASQRDRGNTEAFF
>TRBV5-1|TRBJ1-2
CASSDGTWGYTF
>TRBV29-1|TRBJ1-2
CSVDSVFDGYTF
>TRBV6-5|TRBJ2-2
CASRLTSGSPGELFF
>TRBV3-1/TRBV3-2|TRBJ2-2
CASRRGTGGPTGELFF
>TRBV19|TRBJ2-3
CASSPFSSGSKDTQYF
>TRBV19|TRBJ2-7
CASSIVGGTVIYEQYF
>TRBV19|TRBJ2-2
CASSFYARGHGNTGELFF
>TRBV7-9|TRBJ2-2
CASSLSGHTGELFF
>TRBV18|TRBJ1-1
CASSPPRTNANTEAFF
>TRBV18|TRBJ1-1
CASSTGTTGHLIEAFF
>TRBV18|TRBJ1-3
CASSPLDLGSSGNTIYF
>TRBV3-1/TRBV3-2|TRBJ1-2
CASSGRTGVLVVNYGYTF
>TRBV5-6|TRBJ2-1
CASSYLGQDVRNEQFF
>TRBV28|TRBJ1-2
CASRGGRGYGYTF
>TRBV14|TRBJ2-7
CASSQGWGQGVHEQYF
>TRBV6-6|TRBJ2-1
CATLGATGKDEQFF
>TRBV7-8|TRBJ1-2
CASSSRGQGTYGYTF
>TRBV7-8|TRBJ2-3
CASSPGGGARLAEGTDTQYF
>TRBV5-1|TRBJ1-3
CASSVQSQGSGNTIYF
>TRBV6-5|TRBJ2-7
CASRRGPQTYEQYF
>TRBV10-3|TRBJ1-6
CAISDDVSSYNSPLHF
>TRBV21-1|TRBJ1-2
CASSKKESVTAYGYTF
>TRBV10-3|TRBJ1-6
CAISGTGANSPLHF
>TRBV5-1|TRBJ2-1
CASSGKAAGEQFF
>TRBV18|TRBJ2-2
CASSPRQGADTGELFF
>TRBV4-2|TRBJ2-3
CASQSGKSTDTQYF
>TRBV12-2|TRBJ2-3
CASRLWLTCGDTQYF
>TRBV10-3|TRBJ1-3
CAISPSSGNTIYF
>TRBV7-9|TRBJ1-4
CASSLVGEKLFF
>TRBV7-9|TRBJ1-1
CASSLDIGGTEAFF
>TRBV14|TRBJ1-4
CASSQGVGTVDEKLFF
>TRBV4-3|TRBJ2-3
CASSQDQLAGRASTDTQYF
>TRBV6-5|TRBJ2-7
CASSYSGLGAYEQYF
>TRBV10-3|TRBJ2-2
CAISGGSSFTGELFF
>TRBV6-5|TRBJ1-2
CASSYGDRSRGYTF